This T cell receptor beta chain originates from a study of identical twins. Study-wide points: The study based its conclusions on cross-sectional statistical analysis and did not follow the same donors. Among beta out-of-frame sequences, excess sharing between twins appeared weaker.

This clonotype was picked up many times. The antigen remains undetermined. The CDR3 sequence is 15 residues long. V was pared by 1 base and J by 0 bases, with 9 bases between. Germline V gene data show CDR1 as SGHTA and CDR2 as FQGNSA. cDNA molecules carried unique molecular identifiers, and template switching added a universal primer site. TCRdb reprocessed the 5' RACE reads via MiXCR and lists one record per CDR3 protein. The sample lists approximately 220,000 distinct CDR3 sequences; 9.4% were seen once. Healthy Caucasians supplied all donations. The specimen sequenced was memory (CD45RO+) T cells sorted from blood. The chain has TRBV7-2 and TRBJ1-1, with D unclear. This receptor was identified in a woman aged 18-29 years in good health. In DNA form, the CDR3 reads TGTGCCAGCAGCTTAGATTTTGGGTTGAACACTGAAGCTTTCTTT. It translates to CASSLDFGLNTEAFF.